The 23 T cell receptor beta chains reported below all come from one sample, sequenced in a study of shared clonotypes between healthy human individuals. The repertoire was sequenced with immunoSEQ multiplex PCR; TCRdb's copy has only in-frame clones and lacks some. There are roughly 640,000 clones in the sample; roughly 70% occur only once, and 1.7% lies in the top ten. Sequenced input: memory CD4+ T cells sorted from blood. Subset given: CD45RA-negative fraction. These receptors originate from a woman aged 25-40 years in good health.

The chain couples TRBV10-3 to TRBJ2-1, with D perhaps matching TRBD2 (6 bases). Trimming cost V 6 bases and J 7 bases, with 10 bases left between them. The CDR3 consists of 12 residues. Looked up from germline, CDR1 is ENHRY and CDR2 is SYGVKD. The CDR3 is CAIRGGGNEQFF. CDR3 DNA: TGTGCCATCAGGGGAGGTGGGAATGAGCAGTTCTTC.

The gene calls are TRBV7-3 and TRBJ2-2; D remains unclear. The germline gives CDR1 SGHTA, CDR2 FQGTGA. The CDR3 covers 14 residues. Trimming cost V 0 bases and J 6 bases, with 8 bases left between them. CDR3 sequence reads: CASSLTSYPGELFF. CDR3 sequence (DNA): TGTGCCAGCAGCTTAACTTCTTATCCCGGGGAGCTGTTTTTT.

The CDR3 is CASSYFGDLEQYF. CDR3 nucleotide sequence: TGTGCCAGCAGTTACTTTGGGGATCTGGAGCAGTACTTC. The V gene is TRBV6-5, the J gene TRBJ2-7; D is undetermined. The CDR3 is 13 residues long. The ends were cut back, 1 base at V and 7 bases at J, with 11 bases in the middle. CDR1 MNHEY and CDR2 SVGAGI come from the germline V gene.

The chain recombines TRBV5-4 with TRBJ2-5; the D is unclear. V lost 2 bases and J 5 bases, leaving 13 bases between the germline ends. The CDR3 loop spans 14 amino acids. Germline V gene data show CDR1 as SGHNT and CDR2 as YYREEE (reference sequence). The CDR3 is CASSFRPGLETQYF. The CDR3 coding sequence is TGTGCCAGCAGCTTCCGACCTGGATTGGAGACCCAGTACTTC.

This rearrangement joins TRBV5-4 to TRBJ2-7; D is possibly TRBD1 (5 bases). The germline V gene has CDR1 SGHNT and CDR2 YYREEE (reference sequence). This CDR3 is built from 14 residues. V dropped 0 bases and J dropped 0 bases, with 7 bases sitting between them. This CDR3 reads CASSLGGGSYEQYF. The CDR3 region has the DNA TGTGCCAGCAGCTTGGGGGGCGGCTCCTACGAGCAGTACTTC. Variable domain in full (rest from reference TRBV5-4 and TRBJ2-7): ETGVTQSPTHLIKTRGQQVTLRCSSQSGHNTVSWYQQALGQGPQFIFQYYREEENGRGNFPPRFSGLQFPNYSSELNVNALELDDSALYLCASSLGGGSYEQYFGPGTRLTVT.

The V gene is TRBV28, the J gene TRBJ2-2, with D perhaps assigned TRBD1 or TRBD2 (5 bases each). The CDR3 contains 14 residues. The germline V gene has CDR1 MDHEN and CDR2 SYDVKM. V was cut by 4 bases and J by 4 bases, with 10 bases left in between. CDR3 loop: CASSWGGRTGELFF. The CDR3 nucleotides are TGTGCCAGCAGTTGGGGCGGGCGCACCGGGGAGCTGTTTTTT.

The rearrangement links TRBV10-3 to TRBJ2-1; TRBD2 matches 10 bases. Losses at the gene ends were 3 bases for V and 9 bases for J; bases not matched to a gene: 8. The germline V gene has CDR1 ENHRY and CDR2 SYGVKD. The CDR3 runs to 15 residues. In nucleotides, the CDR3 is TGTGCCATCAGTGAAGGAAGCGGGAGGGCCGCTGAGCAGTTCTTC. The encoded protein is CAISEGSGRAAEQFF.

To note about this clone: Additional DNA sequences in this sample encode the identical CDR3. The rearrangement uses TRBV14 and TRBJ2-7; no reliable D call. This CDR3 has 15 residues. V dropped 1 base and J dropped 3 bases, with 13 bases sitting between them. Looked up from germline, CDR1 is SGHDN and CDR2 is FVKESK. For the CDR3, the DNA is TGTGCCAGCAGCCAAGGACGAACGGGCCTCTACGAGCAGTACTTC. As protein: CASSQGRTGLYEQYF. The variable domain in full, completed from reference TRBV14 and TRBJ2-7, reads EAGVTQFPSHSVIEKGQTVTLRCDPISGHDNLYWYRRVMGKEIKFLLHFVKESKQDESGMPNNRFLAERTGGTYSTLKVQPAELEDSGVYFCASSQGRTGLYEQYFGPGTRLTVT.

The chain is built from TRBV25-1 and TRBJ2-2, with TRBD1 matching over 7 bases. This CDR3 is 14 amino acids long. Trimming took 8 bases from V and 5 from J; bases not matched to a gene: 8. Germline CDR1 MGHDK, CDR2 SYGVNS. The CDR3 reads CASQPGGITGELFF. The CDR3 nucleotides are TGTGCCAGCCAGCCAGGGGGTATAACCGGGGAGCTGTTTTTT.

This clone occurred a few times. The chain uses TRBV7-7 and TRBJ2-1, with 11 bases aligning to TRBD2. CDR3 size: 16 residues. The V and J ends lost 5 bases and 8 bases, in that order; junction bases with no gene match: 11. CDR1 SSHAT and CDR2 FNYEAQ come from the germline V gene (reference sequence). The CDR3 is CASSPGLAGGRYEQFF. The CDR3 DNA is TGTGCCAGCAGCCCAGGCTTAGCGGGAGGGAGGTATGAGCAGTTCTTC. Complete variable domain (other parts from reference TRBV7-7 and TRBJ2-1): GAGVSQSPRYKVTKRGQDVTLRCDPISSHATLYWYQQALGQGPEFLTYFNYEAQPDKSGLPSDRFSAERPEGSISTLTIQRTEQRDSAMYRCASSPGLAGGRYEQFFGPGTRLTVL.

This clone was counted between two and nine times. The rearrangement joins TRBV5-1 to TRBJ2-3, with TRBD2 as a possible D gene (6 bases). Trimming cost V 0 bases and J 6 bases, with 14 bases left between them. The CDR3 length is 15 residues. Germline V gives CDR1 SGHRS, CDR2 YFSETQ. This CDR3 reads CASSLVGGIIDTQYF. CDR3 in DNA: TGCGCCAGCAGCTTGGTGGGCGGGATTATTGATACGCAGTATTTT.

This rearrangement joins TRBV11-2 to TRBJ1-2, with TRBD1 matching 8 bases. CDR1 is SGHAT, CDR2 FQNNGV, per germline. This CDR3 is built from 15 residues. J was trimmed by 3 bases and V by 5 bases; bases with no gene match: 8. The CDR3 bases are TGTGCCAGCAGCACCTTTCAGGGGGCAGACTATGGCTACACCTTC. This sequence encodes CASSTFQGADYGYTF.

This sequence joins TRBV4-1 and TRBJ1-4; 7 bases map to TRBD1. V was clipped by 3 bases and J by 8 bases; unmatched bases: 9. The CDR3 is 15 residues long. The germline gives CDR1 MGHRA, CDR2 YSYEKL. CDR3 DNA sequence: TGCGCCAGCAGCCAGGGGGACAGACGCTACGAAAAACTGTTTTTT. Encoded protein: CASSQGDRRYEKLFF.

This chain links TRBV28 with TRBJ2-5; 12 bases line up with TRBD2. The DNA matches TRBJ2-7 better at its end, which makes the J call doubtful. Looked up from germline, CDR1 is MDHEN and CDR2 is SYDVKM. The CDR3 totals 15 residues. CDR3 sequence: CASSSPGLAGYEQYF. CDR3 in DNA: TGTGCCAGCAGTTCCCCAGGACTAGCGGGGTACGAGCAGTACTTC.

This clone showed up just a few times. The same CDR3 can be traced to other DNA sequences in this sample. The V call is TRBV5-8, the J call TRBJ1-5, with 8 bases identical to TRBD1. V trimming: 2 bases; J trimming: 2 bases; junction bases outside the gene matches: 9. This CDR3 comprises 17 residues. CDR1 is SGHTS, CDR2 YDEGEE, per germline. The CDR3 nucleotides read TGTGCCAGCAGCTTCGGTCCAGGGGGCTTCGGCAATCAGCCCCAGCATTTT. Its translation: CASSFGPGGFGNQPQHF.

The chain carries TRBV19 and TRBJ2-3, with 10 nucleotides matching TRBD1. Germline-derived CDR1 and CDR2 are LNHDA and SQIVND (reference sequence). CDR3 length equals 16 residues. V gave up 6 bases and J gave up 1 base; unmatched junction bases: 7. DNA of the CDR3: TGTGCCAGTAGCCAATCCGGGACAGGGGGCACAGATACGCAGTATTTT. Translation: CASSQSGTGGTDTQYF.

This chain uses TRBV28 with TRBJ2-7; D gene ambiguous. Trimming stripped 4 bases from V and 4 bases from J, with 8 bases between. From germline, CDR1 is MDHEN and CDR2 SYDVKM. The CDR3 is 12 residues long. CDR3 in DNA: TGTGCCAGCAGTTCACTTTTGTACGAGCAGTACTTC. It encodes CASSSLLYEQYF.

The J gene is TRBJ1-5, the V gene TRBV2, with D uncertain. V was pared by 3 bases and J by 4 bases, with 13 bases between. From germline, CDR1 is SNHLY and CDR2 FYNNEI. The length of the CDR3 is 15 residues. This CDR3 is CASSDHGPENQPQHF. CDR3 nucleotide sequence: TGTGCCAGCAGTGATCACGGGCCGGAGAATCAGCCCCAGCATTTT.

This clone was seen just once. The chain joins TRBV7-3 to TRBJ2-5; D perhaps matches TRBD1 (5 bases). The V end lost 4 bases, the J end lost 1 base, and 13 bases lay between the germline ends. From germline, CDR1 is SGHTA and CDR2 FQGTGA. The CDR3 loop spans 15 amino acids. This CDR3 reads CASSSLGDPQETQYF. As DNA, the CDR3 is TGTGCCAGCAGCTCCCTAGGGGATCCCCAAGAGACCCAGTACTTC. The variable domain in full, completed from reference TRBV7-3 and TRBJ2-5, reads GAGVSQTPSNKVTEKGKYVELRCDPISGHTALYWYRQSLGQGPEFLIYFQGTGAADDSGLPNDRFFAVRPEGSVSTLKIQRTERGDSAVYLCASSSLGDPQETQYFGPGTRLLVL.

CDR3 sequence reads: CASKPGGGDEQYF. DNA of the CDR3: TGTGCCAGCAAGCCCGGGGGCGGTGACGAGCAGTACTTC. This chain links TRBV9 with TRBJ2-7, with D perhaps being TRBD1 or TRBD2 (6 bases each). The CDR3 has 13 residues. Germline V CDR1 and CDR2: SGDLS, YYNGEE. Trimming took off 6 bases at V and 5 bases at J, with 15 bases between the two ends.

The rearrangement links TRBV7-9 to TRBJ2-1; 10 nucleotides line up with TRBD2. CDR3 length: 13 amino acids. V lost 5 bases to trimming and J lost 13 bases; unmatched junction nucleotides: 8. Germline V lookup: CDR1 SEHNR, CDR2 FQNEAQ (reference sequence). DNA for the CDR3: TGTGCCAGCAGCCCAGGGAGCGGGAGGGCCCAGTTCTTC. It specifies CASSPGSGRAQFF.

The CDR3 nucleotides are TGTGCCTTAGGGGAAACAGGCGTCAATGAAAAACTGTTTTTT. Residues: CALGETGVNEKLFF. The chain joins TRBV30 to TRBJ1-4; D is possibly TRBD1 (5 bases). This CDR3 is built from 14 residues. Germline V CDR1 and CDR2: GTSNPN, SVGIG (reference sequence). Trimming pared 7 bases from V and 5 bases from J, leaving 17 bases between.

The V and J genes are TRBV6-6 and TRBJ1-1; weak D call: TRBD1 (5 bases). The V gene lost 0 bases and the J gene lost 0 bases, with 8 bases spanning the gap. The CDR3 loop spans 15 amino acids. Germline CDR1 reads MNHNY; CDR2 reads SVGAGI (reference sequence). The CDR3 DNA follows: TGTGCCAGCAGTTACTCGGACAACCTGAACACTGAAGCTTTCTTT. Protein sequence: CASSYSDNLNTEAFF.